These 21 T cell receptor beta chains came from one sample sequenced in a study of cytomegalovirus exposure and HLA in healthy donors. PCR was performed using 60 Vbeta and 13 Jbeta primers. The assay was immunoSEQ multiplex PCR, and TCRdb's table has in-frame clones only and misses some. In the table there are under 300,000 clones, around 66% of which are singletons. Sequenced material: PBMCs. These receptors were collected from a female donor in good health and CMV-seronegative.

This chain joins TRBV7-9 and TRBJ1-3, with TRBD1 matching over 7 bases. The CDR3 has 16 amino acids. Germline V lookup: CDR1 SEHNR, CDR2 FQNEAQ (reference sequence). The trim removed 1 base at V and 0 bases at J, leaving 3 bases unmatched. The CDR3 reads CASSLDRGPSGNTIYF. For the CDR3, the DNA is TGTGCCAGCAGCTTAGACAGGGGCCCCTCTGGAAACACCATATATTTT.

The chain employs TRBV2 and TRBJ2-7; D possibly corresponds to TRBD2 (5 bases). V shed 4 bases and J shed 4 bases, with 11 bases lying between them. Germline assignment: CDR1 SNHLY and CDR2 FYNNEI. CDR3 length equals 13 residues. The CDR3 region is CASSGGLGYEQYF. CDR3 in DNA: TGTGCCAGCAGTGGCGGACTGGGGTACGAGCAGTACTTC. Looking up the rest from reference TRBV2 and TRBJ2-7 gives the full variable domain: EPEVTQTPSHQVTQMGQEVILRCVPISNHLYFYWYRQILGQKVEFLVSFYNNEISEKSEIFDDQFSVERPDGSNFTLKIRSTKLEDSAMYFCASSGGLGYEQYFGPGTRLTVT.

This clone has more than one count but fewer than ten. The chain uses TRBV5-6 and TRBJ1-2; D possibly corresponds to TRBD1 (6 bases). The length of the CDR3 is 19 residues. Germline V lookup: CDR1 SGHDT, CDR2 YYEEEE. Trimming shortened V by 2 bases and J by 2 bases, and 25 bases separated the two germline ends. The chain's CDR3 is CASSLSDRDKGFTNYGYTF. The CDR3 coding sequence is TGTGCCAGCAGCTTATCCGACCGGGACAAGGGTTTTACGAACTATGGCTACACCTTC.

The rearrangement links TRBV2 to TRBJ1-1; D is unresolved. The CDR3 is made up of 13 amino acids. Between the trimmed V and J ends, which lost 1 base and 7 bases, there was a span of 10 bases. Germline V gene sequence: CDR1 SNHLY, CDR2 FYNNEI. DNA of the CDR3: TGTGCCAGCAGTGAAGTGTCGGTCGGTGAAGCTTTCTTT. Amino acid sequence: CASSEVSVGEAFF. Based on the CDR3 plus reference TRBV2 and TRBJ1-1, the full variable domain is EPEVTQTPSHQVTQMGQEVILRCVPISNHLYFYWYRQILGQKVEFLVSFYNNEISEKSEIFDDQFSVERPDGSNFTLKIRSTKLEDSAMYFCASSEVSVGEAFFGQGTRLTVV.

This chain uses TRBV7-2 with TRBJ1-2; D is undetermined. Germline loops: CDR1 SGHTA, CDR2 FQGNSA. This CDR3 is built from 13 residues. V dropped 5 bases and J dropped 7 bases, with 14 bases sitting between them. The CDR3 protein is CASSSGPAPGYTF. CDR3 coding DNA: TGTGCCAGCAGCAGCGGCCCGGCTCCTGGCTACACCTTC.

The chain recombines TRBV13 with TRBJ2-3; possible D gene TRBD2, 7 bases. The V gene lost 5 bases and the J gene lost 1 base, with 13 bases spanning the gap. This CDR3 contains 15 residues. The germline CDR1 and CDR2 sequences are PRHDT and FYEKMQ (reference sequence). In DNA, the CDR3 is TGTGCCAGCAGCCGGGGGGCGTTTCGCACAGATACGCAGTATTTT. It yields the protein CASSRGAFRTDTQYF.

This clone was seen only a few times. The CDR3 DNA reads as TGCGCCAGCAGCTCGTCCGGGACAGACTATGGCTACACCTTC. Its translation: CASSSSGTDYGYTF. This chain links TRBV5-1 with TRBJ1-2; 7 nucleotides align to TRBD1. This CDR3 contains 14 residues. V lost 3 bases, J lost 3 bases, and 5 bases stayed unmatched. The germline gives CDR1 SGHRS, CDR2 YFSETQ.

This clone was counted only a few times. The V gene is TRBV14, the J gene TRBJ2-7; TRBD1 agrees at 7 bases. CDR1 and CDR2 from the germline V gene are SGHDN and FVKESK. V was pared by 5 bases and J by 3 bases, with 4 bases of the junction left unmatched. CDR3 length: 13 amino acids. The CDR3 loop reads CASSFWDSYEQYF. CDR3 DNA: TGTGCCAGCAGCTTTTGGGACAGCTACGAGCAGTACTTC.

This clone was counted only a few times. The V gene is TRBV30, the J gene TRBJ2-5; D unresolved. Near its end, the DNA agrees better with TRBJ2-7, so the J call may be wrong. The germline gives CDR1 GTSNPN, CDR2 SVGIG (reference sequence). The CDR3 spans 14 residues. As DNA, the CDR3 is TGTGCCTGGAGTGTCCAGGTTTCCTCCTACGAGCAGTACTTC. It codes for CAWSVQVSSYEQYF.

The chain uses TRBV10-3 and TRBJ2-3; 9 nucleotides line up with TRBD2. Germline loops: CDR1 ENHRY, CDR2 SYGVKD. The V gene end was trimmed by 6 bases and the J gene end by 0 bases; junction bases not matched to a gene: 10. The CDR3 length is 17 residues. The CDR3 DNA follows: TGTGCCATCAGCGGAACGGGACTAGCAGATAGCACAGATACGCAGTATTTT. Its translation: CAISGTGLADSTDTQYF.

To note about this clone: The junction does not match germline at one end; this may be a read error. The chain uses TRBV7-9 and TRBJ2-7; 9 bases are shared with TRBD1. The germline V gene has CDR1 SEHNR and CDR2 FQNEAQ (reference sequence). The CDR3 covers 15 residues. Here the CDR3 reads CSSSLLRDRDHEQYF. The CDR3 nucleotides are TGTTCCAGCAGCTTATTGAGGGACAGGGACCACGAGCAGTACTTC.

The gene calls are TRBV12-5 and TRBJ1-1, with a possible D match to TRBD1 (6 bases). Germline V gene sequence: CDR1 LGHNT, CDR2 FRNRAP. V lost 5 bases and J lost 4, with 17 bases in between. The CDR3 runs 15 residues. DNA of the CDR3: TGTGCTAGTGGTCTTTTGAGGGGGGGGCGCACTGAAGCTTTCTTT. This gives the protein CASGLLRGGRTEAFF.

This sequence joins TRBV7-2 and TRBJ2-2, with TRBD1 as a possible D gene (5 bases). Germline V gene sequence: CDR1 SGHTA, CDR2 FQGNSA. This CDR3 contains 14 residues. V lost 6 bases and J lost 0, with 8 bases in between. The CDR3 bases are TGTGCCAGCAGATGGACACCGAACACCGGGGAGCTGTTTTTT. Its translation: CASRWTPNTGELFF.

The CDR3 DNA follows: TGTGCCAGCAGCCTGATGCCGGGAACAGCGTCGTACAATGAGCAGTTCTTC. Translating it yields CASSLMPGTASYNEQFF. V usage is TRBV9 and J usage is TRBJ2-1; D is possibly TRBD2 (5 bases). Trimming shortened V by 4 bases and J by 4 bases, and 21 bases separated the two germline ends. The CDR3 has 17 amino acids. The germline CDR1 and CDR2 sequences are SGDLS and YYNGEE. The full variable domain, in which reference TRBV9 and TRBJ2-1 provide the parts outside the CDR3, is DSGVTQTPKHLITATGQRVTLRCSPRSGDLSVYWYQQSLDQGLQFLIQYYNGEERAKGNILERFSAQQFPDLHSELNLSSLELGDSALYFCASSLMPGTASYNEQFFGPGTRLTVL.

The chain has TRBV11-3 and TRBJ2-7; TRBD2 matches at 15 bases. CDR1 is SGHNT, CDR2 YENEEA, per germline. V was pared by 5 bases and J by 2 bases, with 4 bases of the junction left unmatched. The CDR3 is made up of 16 amino acids. The CDR3 DNA follows: TGTGCCAGCAGCAAGGGACTAGCGGGAGGAGCCTACGAGCAGTACTTC. Protein: CASSKGLAGGAYEQYF.

The CDR3 reads CASSALSGGRKNSPLHF. The CDR3 DNA sequence: TGTGCCAGCAGCGCCCTTTCGGGGGGGCGGAAAAATTCACCCCTCCACTTT. This chain links TRBV7-2 with TRBJ1-6; a weak D match, TRBD1 (6 bases). V was shortened by 5 bases and J by 7 bases, with 21 bases between the two germline ends. The CDR3 is 17 residues long. CDR1 is SGHTA, CDR2 FQGNSA, per germline.

The chain is built from TRBV27 and TRBJ2-2; D call uncertain. This CDR3 contains 14 residues. Germline V gives CDR1 MNHEY, CDR2 SMNVEV (reference sequence). V shed 11 bases and J shed 0 bases, with 13 bases lying between them. The CDR3 DNA is TGTGCCGTCAGCTCAGGCCCGAACACCGGGGAGCTGTTTTTT. Translation gives CAVSSGPNTGELFF.

The V call is TRBV6-5, the J call TRBJ1-3; D is possibly TRBD1 (6 bases). The germline V gene has CDR1 MNHEY and CDR2 SVGAGI. V was clipped by 6 bases and J by 4 bases, with 13 bases between them. The CDR3 is made up of 14 amino acids. CDR3 region: CASRPGGRGNTIYF. CDR3 DNA: TGTGCCAGCAGACCCGGGGGGCGAGGAAACACCATATATTTT.

V usage is TRBV2 and J usage is TRBJ2-1, with 13 bases aligning to TRBD2. Germline V CDR1 and CDR2: SNHLY, FYNNEI. J gave up 7 bases and V 8 bases, and 11 bases lay outside the gene matches. The CDR3 has 16 residues. CDR3 nucleotides: TGTGCCAGCGGGAACATACTAGCGGGAGGGCCGAATGAGCAGTTCTTC. It encodes CASGNILAGGPNEQFF.

V is TRBV28 and J is TRBJ2-7, with D perhaps matching TRBD1 (5 bases). The V end was cut by 2 bases, the J end by 4 bases, with 6 bases between. Per the germline V gene, CDR1 is MDHEN and CDR2 is SYDVKM. The CDR3 loop spans 12 amino acids. For the CDR3, the DNA is TGTGCCAGCAGTTTACGACAGTACGAGCAGTACTTC. It translates to CASSLRQYEQYF.

J is TRBJ2-3 and V is TRBV28; tentative D call: TRBD2 (6 bases). The V and J ends lost 0 bases and 4 bases respectively, with 26 bases between them. Germline V gene lookup returns CDR1 MDHEN and CDR2 SYDVKM. The CDR3 covers 20 residues. CDR3 loop: CASSLWKGAGSGLSSDTQYF. CDR3 nucleotides: TGTGCCAGCAGTTTATGGAAGGGCGCGGGAAGCGGTTTATCCTCAGATACGCAGTATTTT.